The T cell receptor beta chain described here comes from a study of shared clonotypes between healthy human individuals. About the study: Per donor, CD8 memory used one plate, CD8 naive used two, CD4 memory used three and CD4 naive used three. Study observations and caveats: Sharing across a few donors was seen in 4% to 6.5% of naive CD4 clonotypes.

In the source study's methods: Junction-only sequences without quality scores were provided by ImmunoSEQ, so filtering was different. Sequencing used immunoSEQ multiplex PCR; TCRdb keeps in-frame clones, though not all of them. D and trimming come from the DNA, and the V and J calls and clone size come from that table. The repertoire holds 550,000 to 850,000 clones, over 65% seen once, with more than 1.5% in the top ten. Germline V gene data show CDR1 as SGHTA and CDR2 as FQGNSA. Between the trimmed V and J ends, which lost 3 bases and 9 bases, there was a span of 12 bases. This CDR3 contains 13 residues. As concerns this clone: Its antigen remains unknown.

The chain recombines TRBV7-2 with TRBJ1-5; D is ambiguous. Sample: memory CD4+ T cells sorted from blood. Subset indicated: CD45RA-negative fraction. The sequence came from a woman aged 30 to 39 in good health. The CDR3: CASSFPMGGPQHF. Here the CDR3 DNA reads TGTGCCAGCAGCTTCCCCATGGGTGGGCCCCAGCATTTT.